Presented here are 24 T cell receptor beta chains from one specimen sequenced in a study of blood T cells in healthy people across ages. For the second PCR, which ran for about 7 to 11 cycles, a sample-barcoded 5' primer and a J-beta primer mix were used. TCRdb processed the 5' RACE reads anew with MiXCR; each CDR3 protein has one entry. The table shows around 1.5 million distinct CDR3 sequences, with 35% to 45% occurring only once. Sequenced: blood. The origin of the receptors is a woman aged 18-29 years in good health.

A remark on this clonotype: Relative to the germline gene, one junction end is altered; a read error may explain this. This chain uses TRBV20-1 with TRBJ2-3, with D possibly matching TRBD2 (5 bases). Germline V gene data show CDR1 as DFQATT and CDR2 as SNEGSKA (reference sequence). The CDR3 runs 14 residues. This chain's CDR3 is CSTRLNGGTDTQYF. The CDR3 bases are TGCAGTACTAGACTCAACGGGGGCACAGATACGCAGTATTTT.

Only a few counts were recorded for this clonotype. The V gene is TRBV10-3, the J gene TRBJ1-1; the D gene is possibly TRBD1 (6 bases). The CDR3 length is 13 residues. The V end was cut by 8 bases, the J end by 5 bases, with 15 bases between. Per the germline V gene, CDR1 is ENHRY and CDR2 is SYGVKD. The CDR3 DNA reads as TGTGCCATCTCTAAGGCAGGGGATACTGAAGCTTTCTTT. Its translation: CAISKAGDTEAFF.

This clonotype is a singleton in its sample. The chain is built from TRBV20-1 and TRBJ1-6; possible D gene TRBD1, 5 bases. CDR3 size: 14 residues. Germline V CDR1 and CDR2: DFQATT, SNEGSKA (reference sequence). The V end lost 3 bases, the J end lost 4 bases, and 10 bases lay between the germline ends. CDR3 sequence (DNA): TGCAGTGCTAGTCTGGGACGGTATAATTCACCCCTCCACTTT. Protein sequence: CSASLGRYNSPLHF.

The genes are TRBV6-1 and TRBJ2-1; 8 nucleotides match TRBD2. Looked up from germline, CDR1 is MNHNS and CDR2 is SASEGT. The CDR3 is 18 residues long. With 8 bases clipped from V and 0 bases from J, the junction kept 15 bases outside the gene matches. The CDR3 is CASLLRNLAGGSYNEQFF. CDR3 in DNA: TGTGCCAGCCTGCTCCGGAACTTGGCGGGGGGCTCCTACAATGAGCAGTTCTTC.

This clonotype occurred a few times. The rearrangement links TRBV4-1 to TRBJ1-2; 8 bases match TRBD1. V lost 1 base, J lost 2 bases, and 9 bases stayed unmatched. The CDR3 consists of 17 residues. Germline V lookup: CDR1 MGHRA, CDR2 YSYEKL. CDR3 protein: CASSQVASDRVNYGYTF. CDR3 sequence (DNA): TGCGCCAGCAGCCAAGTCGCTTCGGACAGGGTAAACTATGGCTACACCTTC.

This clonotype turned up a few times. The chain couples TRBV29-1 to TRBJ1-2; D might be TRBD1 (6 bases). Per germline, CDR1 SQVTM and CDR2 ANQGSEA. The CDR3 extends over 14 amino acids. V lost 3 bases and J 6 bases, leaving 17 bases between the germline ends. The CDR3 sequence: CSVENGGVRDGYTF. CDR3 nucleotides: TGCAGCGTTGAGAACGGGGGCGTTCGGGATGGCTACACCTTC.

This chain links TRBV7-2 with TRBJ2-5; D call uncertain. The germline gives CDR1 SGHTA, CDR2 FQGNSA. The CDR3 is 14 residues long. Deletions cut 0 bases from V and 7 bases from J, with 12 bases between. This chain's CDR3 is CASSLALTPGTQYF. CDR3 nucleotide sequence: TGTGCCAGCAGCTTAGCCCTTACCCCAGGGACCCAGTACTTC.

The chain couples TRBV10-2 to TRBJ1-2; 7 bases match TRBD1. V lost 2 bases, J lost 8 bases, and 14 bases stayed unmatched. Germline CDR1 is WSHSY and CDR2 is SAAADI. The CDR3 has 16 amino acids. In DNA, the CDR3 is TGCGCCAGCAGTGAGCCGGCAGGGGGGGGGCAGAGCGGCTACACCTTC. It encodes CASSEPAGGGQSGYTF.

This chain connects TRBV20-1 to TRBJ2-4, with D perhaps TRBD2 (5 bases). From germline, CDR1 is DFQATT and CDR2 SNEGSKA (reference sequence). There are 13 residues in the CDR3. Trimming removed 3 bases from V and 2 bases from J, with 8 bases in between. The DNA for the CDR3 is TGCAGTGCTAGTGAGGGAACCAAAAACATTCAGTACTTC. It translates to CSASEGTKNIQYF.

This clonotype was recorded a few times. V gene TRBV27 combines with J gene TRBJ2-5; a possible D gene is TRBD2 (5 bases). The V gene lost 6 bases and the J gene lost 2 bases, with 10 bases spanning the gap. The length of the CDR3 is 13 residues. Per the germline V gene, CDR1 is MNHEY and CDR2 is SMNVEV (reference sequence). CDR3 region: CASRLDFQETQYF. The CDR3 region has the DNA TGTGCCAGCAGACTAGATTTTCAAGAGACCCAGTACTTC.

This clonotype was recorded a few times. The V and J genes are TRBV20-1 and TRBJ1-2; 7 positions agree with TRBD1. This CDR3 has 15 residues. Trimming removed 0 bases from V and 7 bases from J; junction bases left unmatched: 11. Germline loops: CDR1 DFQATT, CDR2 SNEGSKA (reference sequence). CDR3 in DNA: TGCAGTGCTAGAGATCAGTACAGGGGAGAGGGTGGCTACACCTTC. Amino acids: CSARDQYRGEGGYTF.

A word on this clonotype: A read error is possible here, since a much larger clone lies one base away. CDR3 sequence (DNA): TGTGCCAGCAGTGGGGCGGGACCTAGAAATGAGCAGTTCTTC. Translating it yields CASSGAGPRNEQFF. The chain links TRBV24-1 to TRBJ2-1, with D tentatively TRBD2 (6 bases). CDR3 size: 14 residues. The germline CDR1 and CDR2 sequences are KGHDR and SFDVKD.

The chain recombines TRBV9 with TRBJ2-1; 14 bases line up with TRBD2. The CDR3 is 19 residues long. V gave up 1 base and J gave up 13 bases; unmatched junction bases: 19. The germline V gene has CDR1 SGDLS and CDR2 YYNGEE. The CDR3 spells CASSVRGLGLAGVGETQFF. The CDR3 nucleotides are TGTGCCAGCAGCGTAAGAGGTCTGGGACTAGCGGGGGTCGGGGAGACCCAGTTCTTC.

This chain's CDR3 is CSAEQDRSYEQYF. The CDR3 DNA follows: TGCAGTGCCGAACAGGACCGCTCCTACGAGCAGTACTTC. The chain uses TRBV20-1 and TRBJ2-7; a weak D match, TRBD1 (5 bases). The CDR3 totals 13 residues. Germline loops: CDR1 DFQATT, CDR2 SNEGSKA (reference sequence). The V gene lost 6 bases and the J gene lost 0 bases, with 12 bases spanning the gap.

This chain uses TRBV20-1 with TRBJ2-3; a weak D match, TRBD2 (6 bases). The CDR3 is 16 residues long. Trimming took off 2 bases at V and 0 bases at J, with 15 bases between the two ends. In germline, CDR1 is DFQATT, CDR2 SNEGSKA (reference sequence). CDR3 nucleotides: TGCAGTGCTAGACCAGCTAGCCGGGAGAGCACAGATACGCAGTATTTT. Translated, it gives CSARPASRESTDTQYF.

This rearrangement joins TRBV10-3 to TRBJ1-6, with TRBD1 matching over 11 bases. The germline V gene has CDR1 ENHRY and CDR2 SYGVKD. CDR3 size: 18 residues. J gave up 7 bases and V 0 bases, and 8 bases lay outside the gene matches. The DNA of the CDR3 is TGTGCCATCAGTGAGTCTCCGGGACAGGGGGAGAGGAATTCACCCCTCCACTTT. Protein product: CAISESPGQGERNSPLHF.

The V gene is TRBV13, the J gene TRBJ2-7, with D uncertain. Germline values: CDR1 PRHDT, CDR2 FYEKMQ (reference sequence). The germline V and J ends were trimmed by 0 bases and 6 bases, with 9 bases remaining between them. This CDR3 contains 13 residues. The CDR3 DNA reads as TGTGCCAGCAGCTTAGGCCGCTGGGGCGAGCAGTACTTC. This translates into CASSLGRWGEQYF.

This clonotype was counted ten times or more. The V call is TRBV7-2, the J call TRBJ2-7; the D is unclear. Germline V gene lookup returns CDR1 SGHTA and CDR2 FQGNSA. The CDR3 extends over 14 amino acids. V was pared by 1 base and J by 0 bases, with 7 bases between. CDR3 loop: CASSLGPASYEQYF. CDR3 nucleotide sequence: TGTGCCAGCAGCTTAGGGCCGGCCTCCTACGAGCAGTACTTC.

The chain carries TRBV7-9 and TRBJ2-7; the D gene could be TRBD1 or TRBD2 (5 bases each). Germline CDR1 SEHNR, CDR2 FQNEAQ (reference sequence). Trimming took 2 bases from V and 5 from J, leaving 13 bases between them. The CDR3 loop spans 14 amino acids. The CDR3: CASSLWDRNDEQYF. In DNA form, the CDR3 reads TGTGCCAGCAGCTTATGGGACCGGAACGACGAGCAGTACTTC.

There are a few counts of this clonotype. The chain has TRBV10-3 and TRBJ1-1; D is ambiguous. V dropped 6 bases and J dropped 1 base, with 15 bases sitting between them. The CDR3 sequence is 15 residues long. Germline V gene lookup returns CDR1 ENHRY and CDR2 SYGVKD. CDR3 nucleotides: TGTGCCATCAGCCCCGCGAGCCAGAAGAACACTGAAGCTTTCTTT. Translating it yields CAISPASQKNTEAFF.

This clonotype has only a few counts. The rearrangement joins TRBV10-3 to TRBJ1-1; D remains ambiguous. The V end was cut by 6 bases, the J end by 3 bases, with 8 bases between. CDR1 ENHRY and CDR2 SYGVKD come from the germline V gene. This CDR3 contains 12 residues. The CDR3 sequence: CAISHRDTEAFF. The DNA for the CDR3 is TGTGCCATCAGCCACAGAGACACTGAAGCTTTCTTT.

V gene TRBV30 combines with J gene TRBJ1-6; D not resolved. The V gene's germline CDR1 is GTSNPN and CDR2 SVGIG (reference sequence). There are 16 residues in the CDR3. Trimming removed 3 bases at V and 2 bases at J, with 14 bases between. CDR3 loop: CAWSVKGVAYNSPLHF. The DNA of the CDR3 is TGTGCCTGGAGCGTTAAGGGAGTGGCCTATAATTCACCCCTCCACTTT.

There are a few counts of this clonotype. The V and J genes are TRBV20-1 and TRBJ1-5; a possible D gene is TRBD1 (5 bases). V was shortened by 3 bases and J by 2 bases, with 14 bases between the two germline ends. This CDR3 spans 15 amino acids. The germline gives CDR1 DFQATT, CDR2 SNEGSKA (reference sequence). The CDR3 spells CSASEGAGRNQPQHF. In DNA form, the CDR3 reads TGCAGTGCTAGCGAAGGGGCGGGTCGCAATCAGCCCCAGCATTTT.

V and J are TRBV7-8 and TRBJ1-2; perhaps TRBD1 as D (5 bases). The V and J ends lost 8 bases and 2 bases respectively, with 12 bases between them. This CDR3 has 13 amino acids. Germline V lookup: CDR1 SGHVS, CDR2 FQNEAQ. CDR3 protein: CASGGVQNYGYTF. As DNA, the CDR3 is TGTGCCAGCGGGGGAGTGCAGAACTATGGCTACACCTTC.